Here is one TCR beta chain with its context. The antigen remains undetermined. Trimming removed 5 bases at V and 1 base at J, with 18 bases between. CDR1 is MNHNY, CDR2 SVGAGI, per germline (reference sequence). This CDR3 contains 17 residues. The record originates from a study of T cell responses to AZD1222 COVID-19 vaccine. Study-wide findings and caveats: Rises in breadth and depth of Spike-specific TCRs came after two AZD1222 doses.

Assay used: immunoSEQ multiplex PCR; TCRdb lists only in-frame clones, some missing. The sample holds roughly 180,000 clones, 90% to 95% seen once. The material was peripheral blood, obtained 28 days after the second AZD1222 dose. The chain uses TRBV6-6 and TRBJ1-5; a weak D match, TRBD1 (6 bases). This receptor was identified in an adult who received the AZD1222 COVID-19 vaccine. The chain's CDR3 is CASSPSRQVGSNQPQHF. The CDR3 DNA reads TGTGCCAGCAGTCCTTCTAGACAGGTTGGGAGCAATCAGCCCCAGCATTTT.